These 20 T cell receptor beta chains were all obtained from the same sample, sequenced in a study of shared clonotypes between healthy human individuals. The table came from immunoSEQ multiplex PCR; TCRdb's copy has only in-frame clones and leaves some out. The sample yields around 600,000 clones, approximately 95% seen once. Selected positively for CCR7 and CD45RO-negative, naive CD8 cells excluded terminally differentiated effector memory CD45RA+ cells. The sequenced sample was naive CD8+ T cells sorted from blood. The receptor set was obtained from a young woman in good health.

The chain links TRBV28 to TRBJ1-1; D possibly corresponds to TRBD1 (6 bases). The CDR3 is 13 amino acids. CDR1 and CDR2 (germline): MDHEN, SYDVKM. V was clipped by 7 bases and J by 4 bases, with 13 bases between them. The CDR3 region is CASKAGTITEAFF. The CDR3 DNA reads TGTGCCAGCAAAGCCGGGACAATCACTGAAGCTTTCTTT.

The gene calls are TRBV5-1 and TRBJ2-7; the D call may be TRBD1 or TRBD2 (5 bases each). The CDR3 covers 14 residues. Between the trimmed V and J ends, which lost 2 bases and 2 bases, there was a span of 11 bases. Germline CDR1 and CDR2: SGHRS and YFSETQ. The CDR3 region has the DNA TGCGCCAGCAGCTTCCGGGACGGGGCCTACGAGCAGTACTTC. Its translation is CASSFRDGAYEQYF.

This clone was detected only once. This chain connects TRBV5-5 to TRBJ2-2; 16 positions agree with TRBD2. The V gene end was trimmed by 6 bases and the J gene end by 3 bases; junction bases not matched to a gene: 11. The CDR3 has 19 residues. CDR1 is SGHKS, CDR2 YYEKEE, per germline (reference sequence). CDR3 in amino acids: CASTFFGTSGRADTGELFF. The CDR3 DNA reads as TGTGCCAGCACGTTCTTTGGGACTAGCGGGAGGGCCGACACCGGGGAGCTGTTTTTT.

The chain is built from TRBV2 and TRBJ2-3; 7 bases agree with TRBD2. The CDR3 totals 14 residues. Losses at the gene ends were 6 bases for V and 0 bases for J; bases not matched to a gene: 3. CDR1 and CDR2 from the germline V gene are SNHLY and FYNNEI. The CDR3 DNA reads TGTGCCAGCAGAGGTAGCGGGAGCACAGATACGCAGTATTTT. It yields the protein CASRGSGSTDTQYF.

This chain uses TRBV4-1 with TRBJ1-6, with D uncertain. The V gene lost 1 base and the J gene lost 10 bases, with 20 bases spanning the gap. Germline V gives CDR1 MGHRA, CDR2 YSYEKL. The CDR3 has 17 residues. Written as DNA, the CDR3 is TGCGCCAGCAGCCAAGGTCTTCAGAGGCAGGCTCGATCACCCCTCCACTTT. It translates to CASSQGLQRQARSPLHF.

V usage is TRBV10-3 and J usage is TRBJ2-7; 7 bases line up with TRBD1. From germline, CDR1 is ENHRY and CDR2 SYGVKD. This CDR3 is built from 18 residues. The J segment lost 2 bases and the V segment lost 8 bases, leaving 21 bases of the junction unmatched. CDR3 sequence (DNA): TGTGCCATCGGCCGGACAGGCGGAAATTCCCCGGCCCCCTACGAGCAGTACTTC. Amino acid sequence: CAIGRTGGNSPAPYEQYF.

This clone came up once. This CDR3 reads CASSPGTGKYSPLHF. The CDR3 region has the DNA TGTGCCAGCAGCCCCGGGACAGGGAAATATTCACCCCTCCACTTT. V usage is TRBV5-4 and J usage is TRBJ1-6, with TRBD1 matching 9 bases. The CDR3 consists of 15 residues. V was pared by 4 bases and J by 8 bases, with 7 bases of the junction left unmatched. Germline V lookup: CDR1 SGHNT, CDR2 YYREEE (reference sequence).

The V and J genes are TRBV4-1 and TRBJ2-7; 7 nucleotides match TRBD1. The germline V gene has CDR1 MGHRA and CDR2 YSYEKL. V lost 4 bases to trimming and J lost 2 bases; unmatched junction nucleotides: 11. The CDR3 runs to 16 residues. CDR3 region: CASSPRTQRGPYEQYF. CDR3 bases: TGCGCCAGCAGCCCTAGGACTCAAAGGGGGCCCTACGAGCAGTACTTC.

The chain joins TRBV15 to TRBJ2-7, with D uncertain. V shed 3 bases and J shed 3 bases, with 12 bases lying between them. CDR1 LNHNV and CDR2 YYDKDF come from the germline V gene (reference sequence). The CDR3 is 14 amino acids. For the CDR3, the DNA is TGTGCCACCAGCAGTTCAGTGCTGCACTACGAGCAGTACTTC. Protein: CATSSSVLHYEQYF.

V gene TRBV13 combines with J gene TRBJ2-5; possible D gene TRBD2, 5 bases. Gene TRBJ2-7 matches the end of the DNA better, so the J call may be wrong. Germline assignment: CDR1 PRHDT and CDR2 FYEKMQ (reference sequence). The CDR3 extends over 13 amino acids. The CDR3 region is CASSLNGAYEQYF. CDR3 DNA sequence: TGTGCCAGCAGCTTAAACGGGGCCTACGAGCAGTACTTC.

The V and J genes are TRBV27 and TRBJ2-1; 10 bases align to TRBD2. CDR1 is MNHEY and CDR2 is SMNVEV in the germline V gene (reference sequence). There are 16 residues in the CDR3. J lost 4 bases, V lost 1 base, and 4 bases had no gene match. The CDR3 coding sequence is TGTGCCAGCAGTTTATTGGGGACTAGCGTATACAATGAGCAGTTCTTC. This encodes CASSLLGTSVYNEQFF.

The rearrangement uses TRBV7-9 and TRBJ1-2, with 7 bases that match TRBD1. CDR3 size: 15 residues. Trimming took 1 base from V and 5 from J; bases not matched to a gene: 7. Germline V gene data show CDR1 as SEHNR and CDR2 as FQNEAQ (reference sequence). The CDR3 protein is CASSLEEGTVYGYTF. In DNA form, the CDR3 reads TGTGCCAGCAGCTTAGAGGAGGGGACAGTGTATGGCTACACCTTC.

The rearrangement joins TRBV28 to TRBJ1-6; D not certain. The CDR3 has 14 residues. The V and J ends lost 6 bases and 8 bases respectively, with 14 bases between them. The germline V gene encodes CDR1 MDHEN and CDR2 SYDVKM. The CDR3 bases are TGTGCCAGCAGCCCTGTGGGAGGCGATTCACCCCTCCACTTT. Translating gives CASSPVGGDSPLHF.

This clone has just one count. V gene TRBV29-1 combines with J gene TRBJ1-3; D unclear. CDR3 length equals 13 residues. V was trimmed by 2 bases and J by 2 bases, leaving 7 bases between them. Germline loops: CDR1 SQVTM, CDR2 ANQGSEA. The CDR3 DNA reads as TGCAGCGTTGAACCGGCAGCTGGAAACACCATATATTTT. Residues: CSVEPAAGNTIYF.

The V call is TRBV7-8, the J call TRBJ2-7, with D uncertain. CDR3 length: 14 residues. Germline values: CDR1 SGHVS, CDR2 FQNEAQ. The ends were cut back, 1 base at V and 3 bases at J, with 10 bases in the middle. In nucleotides, the CDR3 is TGTGCCAGCAGCTTAGGTTTCGGGCTCTACGAGCAGTACTTC. Translated, it gives CASSLGFGLYEQYF.

In this sample, this clone turned up a few times. J is TRBJ1-2 and V is TRBV6-1, with D possibly TRBD1 on 5 matching bases. The CDR3 extends over 13 amino acids. V was shortened by 5 bases and J by 4 bases, with 11 bases between the two germline ends. Germline V CDR1 and CDR2: MNHNS, SASEGT. DNA for the CDR3: TGTGCCAGCAGTCAGGACACGATCTATGGCTACACCTTC. Translation: CASSQDTIYGYTF.

This clone appeared a single time. The chain combines TRBV6-1 with TRBJ2-7; no definite D call. The V gene lost 2 bases and the J gene lost 3 bases, with 17 bases spanning the gap. Germline CDR1 MNHNS, CDR2 SASEGT. The CDR3 covers 16 residues. The CDR3 DNA follows: TGTGCCAGCAGTGAATGGGCAGGCACCCCCTTCTACGAGCAGTACTTC. This codes for CASSEWAGTPFYEQYF.

The chain uses TRBV7-2 and TRBJ2-7; 12 bases agree with TRBD2. The length of the CDR3 is 17 residues. Per the germline V gene, CDR1 is SGHTA and CDR2 is FQGNSA. With 4 bases clipped from V and 6 bases from J, the junction kept 13 bases outside the gene matches. In DNA form, the CDR3 reads TGTGCCAGCAGCTGGCCCCTAGCGGGAGGGCCTAGGGCCGAGCAGTACTTC. It encodes CASSWPLAGGPRAEQYF.

The chain couples TRBV6-5 to TRBJ2-7, with a weak D call TRBD1 (6 bases). The V gene lost 2 bases and the J gene lost 0 bases, with 11 bases spanning the gap. CDR1 and CDR2 (germline): MNHEY, SVGAGI. This CDR3 has 15 residues. Here the CDR3 DNA reads TGTGCCAGCAGTTACATACAGGGTAGCTCCTACGAGCAGTACTTC. Translating gives CASSYIQGSSYEQYF.

This rearrangement joins TRBV27 to TRBJ2-7; TRBD1 agrees at 9 bases. The CDR3 loop spans 13 amino acids. The V gene's germline CDR1 is MNHEY and CDR2 SMNVEV (reference sequence). V trimming: 6 bases; J trimming: 6 bases; junction bases outside the gene matches: 6. CDR3 nucleotides: TGTGCCAGCAGGGGAAAGACAGGGGGCGAGCAGTACTTC. It encodes CASRGKTGGEQYF.